What follows are 24 T cell receptor beta chains derived from one specimen sequenced in a study of T cell responses to AZD1222 COVID-19 vaccine. The assay was immunoSEQ multiplex PCR, and TCRdb's table has in-frame clones only and misses some. The sample has 80,000 to 90,000 clones, 90% seen once; the top ten hold roughly 5.9%. The source was peripheral blood, collected 28 days after the second AZD1222 dose. These receptors originate from an adult who received the AZD1222 COVID-19 vaccine.

The chain is built from TRBV9 and TRBJ2-1; no firm D call. Trimming removed 1 base from V and 2 bases from J, with 4 bases in between. Germline assignment: CDR1 SGDLS and CDR2 YYNGEE. The CDR3 extends over 13 amino acids. The CDR3 spells CASSVSPYNEQFF. The CDR3 nucleotides are TGTGCCAGCAGCGTATCCCCCTACAATGAGCAGTTCTTC.

This chain uses TRBV7-2 with TRBJ1-2, with 7 positions matching TRBD1. This CDR3 contains 16 residues. V lost 5 bases to trimming and J lost 1 base; unmatched junction nucleotides: 10. CDR1 SGHTA and CDR2 FQGNSA come from the germline V gene. CDR3 nucleotide sequence: TGTGCCAGCAGCCCCGGCGCTAGGGGGCTTAACTATGGCTACACCTTC. Amino acids: CASSPGARGLNYGYTF.

J is TRBJ2-1 and V is TRBV24-1; TRBD2 agrees at 10 bases. This CDR3 comprises 12 residues. Germline V gene sequence: CDR1 KGHDR, CDR2 SFDVKD. Germline trimming cut 9 bases from V and 8 bases from J; bases unmatched to any gene: 3. Written as DNA, the CDR3 is TGTGCCACCGTAGGACTAGCGGATGAGCAGTTCTTC. Translating gives CATVGLADEQFF.

The rearrangement uses TRBV19 and TRBJ2-6; no clear D. This CDR3 has 15 amino acids. Trimming cost V 1 base and J 0 bases, with 4 bases left between them. Germline V lookup: CDR1 LNHDA, CDR2 SQIVND (reference sequence). The CDR3 protein is CASSIGISGANVLTF. CDR3 coding DNA: TGTGCCAGTAGTATAGGCATCTCTGGGGCCAACGTCCTGACTTTC.

The chain carries TRBV19 and TRBJ1-1; D might be TRBD1 (5 bases). V was clipped by 9 bases and J by 1 base, with 18 bases between them. The length of the CDR3 is 15 residues. Germline loops: CDR1 LNHDA, CDR2 SQIVND (reference sequence). DNA of the CDR3: TGTGCCAGCAATTCTCGGGACGAACAGAACACTGAAGCTTTCTTT. This encodes CASNSRDEQNTEAFF. Based on the CDR3 plus reference TRBV19 and TRBJ1-1, the full variable domain is DGGITQSPKYLFRKEGQNVTLSCEQNLNHDAMYWYRQDPGQGLRLIYYSQIVNDFQKGDIAEGYSVSREKKESFPLTVTSAQKNPTAFYLCASNSRDEQNTEAFFGQGTRLTVV.

A note on this clone: At one end the junction does not follow the germline gene, possibly because of a read error. The J gene is TRBJ1-5, the V gene TRBV7-2; maybe TRBD1 (5 bases). Germline V gene data show CDR1 as SGHTA and CDR2 as FQGNSA. The CDR3 totals 14 residues. The CDR3 region has the DNA TGTGCCAGCAGTTTAGTTACGGGGGAACAGCCCCAGCATTTT. This gives the protein CASSLVTGEQPQHF. The full variable domain, completed using reference TRBV7-2 and TRBJ1-5, is GAGVSQSPSNKVTEKGKDVELRCDPISGHTALYWYRQSLGQGLEFLIYFQGNSAPDKSGLPSDRFSAERTGGSVSTLTIQRTQQEDSAVYLCASSLVTGEQPQHFGDGTRLSIL.

V gene TRBV7-3 combines with J gene TRBJ2-3, with 8 bases aligning to TRBD2. Germline V gene sequence: CDR1 SGHTA, CDR2 FQGTGA. Trimming at V came to 6 bases and at J to 4 bases, leaving 3 bases not matched to a gene. CDR3 length: 13 amino acids. The CDR3 here is CASRLTSADTQYF. CDR3 DNA: TGTGCCAGCAGACTGACTAGCGCAGATACGCAGTATTTT.

The chain is built from TRBV29-1 and TRBJ1-1; no definite D call. In germline, CDR1 is SQVTM, CDR2 ANQGSEA. CDR3 length equals 14 residues. V lost 6 bases to trimming and J lost 0 bases, with 14 bases between them. The CDR3 nucleotides are TGCAGCGTGGAACTTTGGCAGATGAACACTGAAGCTTTCTTT. It codes for CSVELWQMNTEAFF.

With regard to this clone: A read error may account for a junction end that differs from germline. The chain joins TRBV7-7 to TRBJ2-2; 8 bases agree with TRBD1. The germline V gene encodes CDR1 SSHAT and CDR2 FNYEAQ (reference sequence). The CDR3 is made up of 16 amino acids. The CDR3 nucleotides read TGTGCTAGCAGCCCAACTCAGGGGGCAAGTACCGGGGAGCTGTTTTTT. Its protein is CASSPTQGASTGELFF.

CDR3 in amino acids: CASSPQVPATSGNTIYF. CDR3 nucleotide sequence: TGTGCCAGCAGCCCACAGGTCCCGGCGACCTCTGGAAACACCATATATTTT. The chain has TRBV5-4 and TRBJ1-3, with D perhaps TRBD1 (5 bases). Trimming shortened V by 4 bases and J by 0 bases, and 17 bases separated the two germline ends. The CDR3 is made up of 17 amino acids. Germline CDR1 SGHNT, CDR2 YYREEE (reference sequence).

The chain employs TRBV30 and TRBJ1-5, with 8 nucleotides matching TRBD1. The CDR3 sequence is 15 residues long. CDR1 is GTSNPN and CDR2 is SVGIG in the germline V gene (reference sequence). V shed 3 bases and J 3 bases; nucleotides not matched to a gene: 7. The CDR3 sequence is CAWSADRVNNQPQHF. CDR3 in DNA: TGTGCCTGGAGCGCGGACAGGGTAAACAATCAGCCCCAGCATTTT.

The chain is built from TRBV7-2 and TRBJ1-3; 8 bases are a match to TRBD1. Trimming took 0 bases from V and 0 from J; bases not matched to a gene: 10. The CDR3 is 19 residues long. Per germline, CDR1 SGHTA and CDR2 FQGNSA. The CDR3 here is CASSLAERDRHFSGNTIYF. The CDR3 DNA reads as TGTGCCAGCAGCTTAGCAGAACGGGACAGGCACTTCTCTGGAAACACCATATATTTT.

The genes are TRBV14 and TRBJ2-7; possible D gene TRBD1, 5 bases. CDR3 length equals 15 residues. V was pared by 4 bases and J by 2 bases, with 15 bases between. Germline-derived CDR1 and CDR2 are SGHDN and FVKESK. In DNA form, the CDR3 reads TGTGCCAGCAGCCTTTCCTCAGGGTTCCCCTACGAGCAGTACTTC. Translation gives CASSLSSGFPYEQYF.

In this sample, this clone turned up a few times. This chain uses TRBV20-1 with TRBJ2-3; D might be TRBD1 (6 bases). The ends were cut back, 3 bases at V and 2 bases at J, with 27 bases in the middle. Germline CDR1 and CDR2: DFQATT and SNEGSKA (reference sequence). The CDR3 consists of 19 residues. The CDR3 region is CSASYYSFLGTSLTDTQYF. The DNA of the CDR3 is TGCAGTGCTAGTTATTACTCGTTTCTTGGGACATCCCTCACAGATACGCAGTATTTT.

V gene TRBV28 combines with J gene TRBJ1-6; D gene ambiguous. CDR1 and CDR2 from the germline V gene are MDHEN and SYDVKM. The CDR3 runs to 15 residues. Trimming left V 3 bases short and J 0 bases short, with 6 bases between. CDR3 residues: CASSLKSSYNSPLHF. The DNA of the CDR3 is TGTGCCAGCAGTTTGAAGAGCTCCTATAATTCACCCCTCCACTTT.

The CDR3, as DNA: TGCGCCAGCAGCTTACCAGGGGGAGGGGAGCAGTTCTTC. Amino acid sequence: CASSLPGGGEQFF. The chain links TRBV5-1 to TRBJ2-1; D possibly matches TRBD1 or TRBD2 (7 bases each). CDR3 length equals 13 residues. CDR1 SGHRS and CDR2 YFSETQ come from the germline V gene. V lost 2 bases, J lost 10 bases, and 13 bases lay in between.

The V call is TRBV10-3, the J call TRBJ1-1; possible D gene TRBD1, 6 bases. CDR3 length equals 14 residues. The germline V gene has CDR1 ENHRY and CDR2 SYGVKD. Trimming removed 5 bases at V and 0 bases at J, with 10 bases between. This CDR3 reads CAISLTGMNTEAFF. In nucleotides, the CDR3 is TGTGCCATCAGTTTGACAGGAATGAACACTGAAGCTTTCTTT.

The chain employs TRBV6-5 and TRBJ1-1; D call uncertain. Trimming removed 6 bases from V and 4 bases from J, with 12 bases in between. The CDR3 is made up of 13 amino acids. CDR1 is MNHEY, CDR2 SVGAGI, per germline. The CDR3 coding sequence is TGTGCCAGCAGGCTAGGAACGAGCACTGAAGCTTTCTTT. Its translation is CASRLGTSTEAFF.

V and J are TRBV18 and TRBJ2-1, with D perhaps matching TRBD1 (5 bases). The CDR3 spans 15 residues. V was pared by 0 bases and J by 6 bases, with 12 bases between. Per germline, CDR1 KGHSH and CDR2 LQKENI. The CDR3 is CASSPPQGFSNEQFF. The CDR3 bases are TGTGCCAGCTCACCACCGCAGGGATTCTCCAATGAGCAGTTCTTC.

V usage is TRBV7-8 and J usage is TRBJ2-1; D uncertain. This CDR3 spans 13 amino acids. CDR1 and CDR2 from the germline V gene are SGHVS and FQNEAQ. Trimming removed 4 bases at V and 7 bases at J, with 11 bases between. In nucleotides, the CDR3 is TGTGCCAGCAGCTCCAGACCCAGAAATGAGCAGTTCTTC. This codes for CASSSRPRNEQFF. Variable domain in full (rest from reference TRBV7-8 and TRBJ2-1): GAGVSQSPRYKVAKRGQDVALRCDPISGHVSLFWYQQALGQGPEFLTYFQNEAQLDKSGLPSDRFFAERPEGSVSTLKIQRTQQEDSAVYLCASSSRPRNEQFFGPGTRLTVL.

The rearrangement joins TRBV30 to TRBJ2-1; D is unclear. Germline lookup yields CDR1 GTSNPN and CDR2 SVGIG (reference sequence). CDR3 length equals 13 residues. Trimming removed 7 bases from V and 1 base from J, with 11 bases in between. The CDR3 sequence is CASTQVSYNEQFF. The CDR3 DNA reads as TGTGCCTCCACGCAGGTATCCTACAATGAGCAGTTCTTC.

The chain employs TRBV4-3 and TRBJ2-3; 8 bases fit TRBD1. Trimming removed 0 bases from V and 6 bases from J; junction bases left unmatched: 8. The V gene's germline CDR1 is LGHNA and CDR2 YSLEER. The length of the CDR3 is 16 residues. The DNA of the CDR3 is TGCGCCAGCAGCCAAGACAGCGGACAGGGATCGGATACGCAGTATTTT. Translation: CASSQDSGQGSDTQYF.

The chain links TRBV6-5 to TRBJ1-2, with TRBD1 matching 7 bases. In germline, CDR1 is MNHEY, CDR2 SVGAGI. There are 15 residues in the CDR3. The V and J ends lost 0 bases and 3 bases, in that order; junction bases with no gene match: 4. The chain's CDR3 is CASSYSGGGDYGYTF. CDR3 DNA: TGTGCCAGCAGTTACTCTGGAGGGGGCGACTATGGCTACACCTTC.

The table lists this clone with a count of one. The V and J genes are TRBV11-2 and TRBJ1-5; a weak D match, TRBD1 (5 bases). Germline CDR1 is SGHAT and CDR2 is FQNNGV. The germline V and J ends were trimmed by 1 base and 7 bases, with 8 bases remaining between them. This CDR3 has 13 residues. CDR3 nucleotide sequence: TGTGCCAGCAGCTTAGGGTGGGGGCAGCCCCAGCATTTT. Translating gives CASSLGWGQPQHF.